The clone carrying this T cell receptor beta chain was observed at least ten times. The antigen remains unidentified. The data belong to a study of early T cells in non-severe SARS-CoV-2 infection. Study as a whole: RNA in bulk from unsorted whole blood was sequenced, and chains were unpaired. Findings and caveats of the study: Anti-spike CD8 responses were favored by VDJdb matching, which missed private and CD4 specificities.

TCRdb independently ran MiXCR on the 5' RACE reads; one entry per CDR3 protein. The table has 30,000 to 35,000 distinct CDR3 sequences, about 6% seen once. Germline loops: CDR1 DFQATT, CDR2 SNEGSKA (reference sequence). CDR3 length: 13 residues. Trimming took 3 bases from V and 5 from J; bases not matched to a gene: 4. This receptor was identified in an adult who was a healthcare worker with PCR-confirmed SARS-CoV-2 infection or an uninfected control (not recorded which). Input material: whole blood. The J gene is TRBJ2-3, the V gene TRBV20-1; 8 positions match TRBD2. Here the CDR3 DNA reads TGCAGTGCTAGCGGGGGGGCCGGAGATACGCAGTATTTT. Its translation is CSASGGAGDTQYF.